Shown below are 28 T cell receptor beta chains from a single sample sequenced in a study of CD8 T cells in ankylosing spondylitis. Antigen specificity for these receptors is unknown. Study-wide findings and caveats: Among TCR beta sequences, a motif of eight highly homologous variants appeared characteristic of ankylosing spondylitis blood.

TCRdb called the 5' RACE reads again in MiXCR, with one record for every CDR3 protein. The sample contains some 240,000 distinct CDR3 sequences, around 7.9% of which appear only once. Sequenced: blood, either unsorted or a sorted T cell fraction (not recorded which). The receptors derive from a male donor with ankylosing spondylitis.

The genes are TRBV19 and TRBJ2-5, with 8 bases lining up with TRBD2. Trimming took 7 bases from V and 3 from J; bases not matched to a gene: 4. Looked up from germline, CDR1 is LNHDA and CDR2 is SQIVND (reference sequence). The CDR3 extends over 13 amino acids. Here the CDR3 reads CASTGGPKETQYF. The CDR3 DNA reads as TGTGCCAGTACGGGAGGGCCTAAAGAGACCCAGTACTTC.

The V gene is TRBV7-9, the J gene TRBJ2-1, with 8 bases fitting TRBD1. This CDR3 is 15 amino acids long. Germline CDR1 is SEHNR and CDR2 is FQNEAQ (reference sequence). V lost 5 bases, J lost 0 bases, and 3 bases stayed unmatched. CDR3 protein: CASSPQGASYNEQFF. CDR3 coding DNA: TGTGCCAGCAGCCCTCAGGGGGCCTCCTACAATGAGCAGTTCTTC.

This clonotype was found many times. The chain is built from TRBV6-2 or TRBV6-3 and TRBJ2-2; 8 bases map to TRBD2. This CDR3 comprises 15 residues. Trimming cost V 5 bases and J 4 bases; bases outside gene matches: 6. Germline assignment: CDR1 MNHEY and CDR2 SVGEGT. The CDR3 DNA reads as TGTGCCAGCAGTACCGGACTAGCCGTCACCGGGGAGCTGTTTTTT. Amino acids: CASSTGLAVTGELFF.

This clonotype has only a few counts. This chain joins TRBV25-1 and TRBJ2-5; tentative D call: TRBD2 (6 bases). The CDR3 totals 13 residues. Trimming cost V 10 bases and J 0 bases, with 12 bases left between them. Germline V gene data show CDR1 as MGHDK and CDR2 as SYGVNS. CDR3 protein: CATGLTDQETQYF. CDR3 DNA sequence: TGTGCCACAGGACTAACGGACCAAGAGACCCAGTACTTC.

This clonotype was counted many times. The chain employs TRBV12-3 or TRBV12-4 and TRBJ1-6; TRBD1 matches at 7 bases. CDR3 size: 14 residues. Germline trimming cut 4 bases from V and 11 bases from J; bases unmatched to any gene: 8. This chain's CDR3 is CASSSGGVRAPLHF. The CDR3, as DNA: TGTGCCAGCAGTTCAGGGGGTGTTAGGGCACCCCTCCACTTT.

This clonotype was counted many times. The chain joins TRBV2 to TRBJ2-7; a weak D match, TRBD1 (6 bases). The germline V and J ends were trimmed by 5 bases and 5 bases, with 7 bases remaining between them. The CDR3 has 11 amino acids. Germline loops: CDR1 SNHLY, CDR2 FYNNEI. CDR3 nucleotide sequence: TGTGCCAGCAGTACAGGGAACGAGCAGTACTTC. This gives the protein CASSTGNEQYF.

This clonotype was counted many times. In nucleotides, the CDR3 is TGCAGCGCCGACTACCATGGCTACACCTTC. Its translation: CSADYHGYTF. The chain carries TRBV29-1 and TRBJ1-2; D uncertain. The CDR3 spans 10 residues. The germline V gene encodes CDR1 SQVTM and CDR2 ANQGSEA. The V end was cut by 7 bases, the J end by 6 bases, with 9 bases between.

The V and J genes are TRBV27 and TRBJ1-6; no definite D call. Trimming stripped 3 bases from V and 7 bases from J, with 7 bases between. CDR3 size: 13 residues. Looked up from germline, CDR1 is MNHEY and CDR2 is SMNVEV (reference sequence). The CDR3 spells CASSFSANSPLHF. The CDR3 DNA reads TGTGCCAGCAGTTTCTCAGCGAATTCACCCCTCCACTTT.

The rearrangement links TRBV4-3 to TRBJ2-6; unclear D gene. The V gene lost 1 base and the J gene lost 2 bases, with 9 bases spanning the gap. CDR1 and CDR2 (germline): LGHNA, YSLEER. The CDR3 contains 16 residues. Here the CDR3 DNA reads TGCGCCAGCAGCCAAGCCCTAAGTCCTGGGGCCAACGTCCTGACTTTC. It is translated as CASSQALSPGANVLTF.

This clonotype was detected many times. CDR3 amino acids: CASSQAGDAETQYF. CDR3 in DNA: TGCGCCAGCAGCCAAGCAGGGGATGCAGAGACCCAGTACTTC. J is TRBJ2-5 and V is TRBV4-1, with D possibly being TRBD1 (6 bases). Trimming pared 1 base from V and 4 bases from J, leaving 10 bases between. The germline V gene has CDR1 MGHRA and CDR2 YSYEKL. The CDR3 runs 14 residues.

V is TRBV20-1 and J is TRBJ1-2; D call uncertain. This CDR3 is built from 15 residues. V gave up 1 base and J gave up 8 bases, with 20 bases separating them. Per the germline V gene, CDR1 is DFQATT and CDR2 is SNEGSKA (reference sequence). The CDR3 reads CSARGVTFSRWGYTF. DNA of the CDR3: TGCAGTGCTAGAGGCGTGACTTTTAGCCGCTGGGGCTACACCTTC.

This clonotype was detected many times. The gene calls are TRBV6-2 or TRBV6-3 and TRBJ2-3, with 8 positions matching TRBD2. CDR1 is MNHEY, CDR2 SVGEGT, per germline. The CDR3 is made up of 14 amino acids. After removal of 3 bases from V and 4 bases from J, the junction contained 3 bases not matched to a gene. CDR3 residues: CASSYSGDPDTQYF. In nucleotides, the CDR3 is TGTGCCAGCAGTTATAGCGGGGATCCAGATACGCAGTATTTT.

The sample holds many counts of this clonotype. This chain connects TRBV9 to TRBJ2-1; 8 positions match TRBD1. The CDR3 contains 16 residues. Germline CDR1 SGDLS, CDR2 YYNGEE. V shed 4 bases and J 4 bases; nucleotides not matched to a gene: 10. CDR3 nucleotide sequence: TGTGCCAGCAGCCCCACCCCGGGACAGGCATACAATGAGCAGTTCTTC. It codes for CASSPTPGQAYNEQFF. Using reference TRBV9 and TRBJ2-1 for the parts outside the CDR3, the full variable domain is DSGVTQTPKHLITATGQRVTLRCSPRSGDLSVYWYQQSLDQGLQFLIQYYNGEERAKGNILERFSAQQFPDLHSELNLSSLELGDSALYFCASSPTPGQAYNEQFFGPGTRLTVL.

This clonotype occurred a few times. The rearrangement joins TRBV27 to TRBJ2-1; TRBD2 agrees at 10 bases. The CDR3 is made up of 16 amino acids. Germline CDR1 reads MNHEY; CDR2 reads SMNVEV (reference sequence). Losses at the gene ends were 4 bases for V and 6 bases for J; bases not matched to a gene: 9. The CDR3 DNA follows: TGTGCCAGCAGTTCCCTAGCGGGAGTTGAGGTCAATGAGCAGTTCTTC. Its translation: CASSSLAGVEVNEQFF.

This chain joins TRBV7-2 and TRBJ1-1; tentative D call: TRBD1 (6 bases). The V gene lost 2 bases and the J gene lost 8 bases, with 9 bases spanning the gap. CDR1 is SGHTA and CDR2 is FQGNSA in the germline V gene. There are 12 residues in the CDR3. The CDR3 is CASSLKQGEAFF. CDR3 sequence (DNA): TGTGCCAGCAGCTTAAAACAGGGCGAAGCTTTCTTT.

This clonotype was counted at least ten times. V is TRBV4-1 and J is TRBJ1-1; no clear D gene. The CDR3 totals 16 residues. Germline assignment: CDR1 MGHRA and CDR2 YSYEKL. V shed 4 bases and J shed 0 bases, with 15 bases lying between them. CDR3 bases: TGCGCCAGCAGCCCCCAAGGGTGGCAGATGAACACTGAAGCTTTCTTT. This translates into CASSPQGWQMNTEAFF.

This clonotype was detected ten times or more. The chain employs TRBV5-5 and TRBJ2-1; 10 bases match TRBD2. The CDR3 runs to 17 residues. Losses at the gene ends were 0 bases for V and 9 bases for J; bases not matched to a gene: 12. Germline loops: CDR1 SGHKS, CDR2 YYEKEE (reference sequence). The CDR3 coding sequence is TGTGCCAGCAGCTTGGCCGTATCGAGCGGGGGGGCTCCTGAGCAGTTCTTC. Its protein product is CASSLAVSSGGAPEQFF.

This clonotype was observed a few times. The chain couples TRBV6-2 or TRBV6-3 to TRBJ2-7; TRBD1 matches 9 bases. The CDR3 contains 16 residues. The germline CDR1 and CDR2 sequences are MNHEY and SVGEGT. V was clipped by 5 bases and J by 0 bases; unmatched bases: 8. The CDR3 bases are TGTGCCAGCAGTCCTCGGGACAGGGCTCTCTCCTACGAGCAGTACTTC. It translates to CASSPRDRALSYEQYF.

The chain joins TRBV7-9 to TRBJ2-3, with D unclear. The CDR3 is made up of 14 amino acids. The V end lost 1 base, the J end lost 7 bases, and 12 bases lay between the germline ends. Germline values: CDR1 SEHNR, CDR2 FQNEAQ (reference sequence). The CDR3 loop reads CASSLVSKTHTQYF. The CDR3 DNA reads TGTGCCAGCAGCTTAGTAAGCAAAACACATACGCAGTATTTT.

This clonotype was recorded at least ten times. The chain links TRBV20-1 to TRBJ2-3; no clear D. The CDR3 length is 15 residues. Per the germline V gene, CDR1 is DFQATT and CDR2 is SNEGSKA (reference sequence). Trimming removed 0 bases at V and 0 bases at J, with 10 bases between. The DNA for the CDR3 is TGCAGTGCTAGAGATCACGGGCCTAGCACAGATACGCAGTATTTT. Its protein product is CSARDHGPSTDTQYF.

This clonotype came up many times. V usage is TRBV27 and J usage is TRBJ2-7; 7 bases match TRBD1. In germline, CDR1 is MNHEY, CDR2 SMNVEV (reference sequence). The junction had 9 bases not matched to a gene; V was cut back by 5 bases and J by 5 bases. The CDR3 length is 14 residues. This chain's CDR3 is CASSRDRAQDEQYF. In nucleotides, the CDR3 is TGTGCCAGCAGTCGAGACAGGGCGCAGGACGAGCAGTACTTC.

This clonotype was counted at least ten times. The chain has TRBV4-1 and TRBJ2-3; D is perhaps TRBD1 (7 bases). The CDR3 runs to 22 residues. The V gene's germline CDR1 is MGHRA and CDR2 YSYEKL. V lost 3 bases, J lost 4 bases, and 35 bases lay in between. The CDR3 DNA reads TGCGCCAGCAGCCACAAGATGTATGTGACAGGGAGGACCTCGCGTGCCGCAGATACGCAGTATTTT. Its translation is CASSHKMYVTGRTSRAADTQYF.

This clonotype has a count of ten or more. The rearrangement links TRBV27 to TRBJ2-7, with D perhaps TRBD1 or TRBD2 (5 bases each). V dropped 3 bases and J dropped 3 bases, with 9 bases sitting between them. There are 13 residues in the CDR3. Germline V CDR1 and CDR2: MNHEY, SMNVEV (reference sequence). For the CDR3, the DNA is TGTGCCAGCAGTTTCGGGGACCACTACGAGCAGTACTTC. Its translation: CASSFGDHYEQYF.

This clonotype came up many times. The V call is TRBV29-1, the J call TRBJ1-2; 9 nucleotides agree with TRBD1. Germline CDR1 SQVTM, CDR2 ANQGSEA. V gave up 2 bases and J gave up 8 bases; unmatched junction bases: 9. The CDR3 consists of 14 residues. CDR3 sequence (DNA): TGCAGCGTTGAATGGGGAGGACAGGGGAACGGCTACACCTTC. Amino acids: CSVEWGGQGNGYTF.

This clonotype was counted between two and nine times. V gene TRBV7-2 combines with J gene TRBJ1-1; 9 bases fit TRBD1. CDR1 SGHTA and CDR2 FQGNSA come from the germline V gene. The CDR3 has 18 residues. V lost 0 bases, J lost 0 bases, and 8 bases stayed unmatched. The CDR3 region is CASSLAPWTGEMNTEAFF. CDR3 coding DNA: TGTGCCAGCAGCTTAGCCCCGTGGACAGGGGAAATGAACACTGAAGCTTTCTTT.

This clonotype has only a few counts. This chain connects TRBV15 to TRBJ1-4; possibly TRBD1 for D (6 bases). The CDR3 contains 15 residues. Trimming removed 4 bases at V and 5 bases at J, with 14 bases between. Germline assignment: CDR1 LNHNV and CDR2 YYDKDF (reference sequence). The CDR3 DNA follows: TGTGCCACCAGCAAAACAGGGCTTCCCAATGAAAAACTGTTTTTT. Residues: CATSKTGLPNEKLFF.

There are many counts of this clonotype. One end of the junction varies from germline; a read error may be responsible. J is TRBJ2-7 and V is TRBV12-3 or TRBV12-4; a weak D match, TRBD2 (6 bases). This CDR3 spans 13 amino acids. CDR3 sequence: CASSLAFSYEQYF. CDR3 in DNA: TGTGCCAGCAGTCTAGCGTTCTCCTACGAGCAGTACTTC.

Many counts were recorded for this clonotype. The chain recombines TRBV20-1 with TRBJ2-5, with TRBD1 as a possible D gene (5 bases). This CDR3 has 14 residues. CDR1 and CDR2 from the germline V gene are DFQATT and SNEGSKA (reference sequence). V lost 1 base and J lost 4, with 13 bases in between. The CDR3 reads CSARVRDVGETQYF. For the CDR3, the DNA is TGCAGTGCTAGAGTCAGGGATGTGGGAGAGACCCAGTACTTC.